This TCR beta chain was observed in a study of T cell responses to AZD1222 COVID-19 vaccine. Notes on the study in general: Among those given AZD1222, only 6 or 7 were seropositive at baseline. The CD4 TCRs associated with vaccination extended across spike and predominated at 160-218 and 743-854. Repertoires were sampled only after the peak T cell response. The study found Spike-specific TCR breadth and depth rose after two AZD1222 doses.

CDR1 and CDR2 (germline): ENHRY, SYGVKD. The CDR3 sequence is 16 residues long. V was cut by 0 bases and J by 3 bases, with 11 bases left in between. Here immunoSEQ multiplex PCR was the method, and the copy in TCRdb shows in-frame clones only, minus some. This sample has under 35,000 clones, with over 75% found just once. On this clone: Its antigen is undetermined.

The rearrangement joins TRBV10-3 to TRBJ2-2, with D possibly being TRBD1 or TRBD2 (5 bases each). The TCR sequence derives from an adult who received the AZD1222 COVID-19 vaccine. The starting material was peripheral blood, obtained 28 days after the second AZD1222 dose. CDR3 coding DNA: TGTGCCATCAGTGAGTCAAGTCGAGGGGACACCGGGGAGCTGTTTTTT. It yields the protein CAISESSRGDTGELFF.